This T cell receptor (beta chain) was identified during a study of T cell changes during pregnancy in multiple sclerosis. Clones were read by immunoSEQ multiplex PCR, and TCRdb kept only the in-frame ones, dropping some. The profile shows around 84,000 clones, 85% to 95% of them singletons. Trimming removed 3 bases from V and 4 bases from J, with 18 bases in between. Germline values: CDR1 SEHNR, CDR2 FQNEAQ (reference sequence). The CDR3 has 17 amino acids. This receptor was identified in a female donor in good health, enrolled as a control in a pregnancy study. Specimen: peripheral blood, collected in the second trimester of pregnancy. V and J are TRBV7-9 and TRBJ2-2; weak D call: TRBD2 (6 bases). The CDR3: CASSFLGGKRSTGELFF. In DNA, the CDR3 is TGTGCCAGCAGCTTCCTTGGCGGGAAAAGGAGCACCGGGGAGCTGTTTTTT.